The rows below give T cell receptor beta chains drawn from one sample of a study of T-cell memory formation after mild COVID-19. From the 5' RACE reads, TCRdb called clonotypes with MiXCR, one entry per CDR3 protein. This sample has 200,000 to 250,000 distinct CDR3 sequences; just over 9.5% occur once, and the top ten carry 3.5%. The material sequenced was PBMCs or a T cell subset sorted from them (not recorded which). These receptors came from a man aged 18 to 30 who had mild COVID-19 (a few samples of this study predate the infection). Cell type and time point are not known. The conserved cysteine and the conserved F or W are not part of the CDR3 here.

>TRBV7-3
ASSNRNRDEQF
>TRBV20-1
SASLGQGRNEQY
>TRBV7-2
ASSLGRGIEGEQF
>TRBV5-1
ASTAQNKGGEQF
>TRBV12-3/TRBV12-4
ASSIQGAGNQPQH
>TRBV20-1
SATQSQETQY
>TRBV30
AWTLSYTQY
>TRBV2
ASSVGGSFPGYT
>TRBV27
ASRKDGYTGELF
>TRBV4-3
ASSQETVTYGYT
>TRBV24-1
ATSGSGGTAF
>TRBV7-9
ASRTTGQETQY
>TRBV6-6
ASNRPGLDTEAF
>TRBV3-1
ASSQDPPDGHYEQY
>TRBV5-1
ASRRQETQY
>TRBV4-1
ASSQEPPGSGELF
>TRBV27
ASSPTHSSNQPQH
>TRBV7-2
ASSPRGRKETQY
>TRBV30
ACLMGRTEAF
>TRBV7-3
ASSLLAGGSTDTQY
>TRBV4-3
ASSQGDAYYGYT
>TRBV3-1
ASSPARRGDEKLF
>TRBV7-2
ASSPRQGRQPQH
>TRBV6-5
ASNYQETQY
>TRBV15
ATSRDRIGDTQY
>TRBV5-1
ASSRQGADTQY
>TRBV7-2
ASSLSGTGWTEAF
>TRBV4-3
ASSQGANRVTDTQY
>TRBV7-2
ASSSWGQETQY
>TRBV25-1
ASSDFRAGEQY
>TRBV18
ASSQGENTEAF
>TRBV5-1
ASSLATLSSSYNEQF
>TRBV9
ASSVDRSSYEQY